What follows are 19 T cell receptor beta chains derived from one specimen sequenced in a study of T cell responses to AZD1222 COVID-19 vaccine. Here immunoSEQ multiplex PCR was the method, and the copy in TCRdb shows in-frame clones only, minus some. The table records 120,000 to 150,000 clones, about 90% of them present only once. The sequencing used peripheral blood, collected on day 0 of AZD1222 vaccination. The receptors were sampled from an adult in good health.

The chain carries TRBV11-3 and TRBJ1-4; D is perhaps TRBD1 (5 bases). The CDR3 consists of 16 residues. V lost 3 bases, J lost 8 bases, and 19 bases lay in between. CDR1 SGHNT and CDR2 YENEEA come from the germline V gene. The CDR3 loop is CASSFTGPQGREKLFF. The DNA for the CDR3 is TGTGCCAGCAGCTTTACAGGACCTCAAGGTCGGGAAAAACTGTTTTTT. Drawing the rest from reference TRBV11-3 and TRBJ1-4, the complete variable domain is EAGVVQSPRYKIIEKKQPVAFWCNPISGHNTLYWYLQNLGQGPELLIRYENEEAVDDSQLPKDRFSAERLKGVDSTLKIQPAELGDSAVYLCASSFTGPQGREKLFFGSGTQLSVL.

V is TRBV5-4 and J is TRBJ2-3, with D uncertain. The CDR3 covers 15 residues. The V gene lost 4 bases and the J gene lost 4 bases, with 16 bases spanning the gap. In germline, CDR1 is SGHNT, CDR2 YYREEE (reference sequence). This CDR3 is CASSLLLEFADTQYF. In nucleotides, the CDR3 is TGTGCCAGCAGCCTACTACTCGAGTTTGCAGATACGCAGTATTTT.

The V gene is TRBV2, the J gene TRBJ1-1; D is unclear. The CDR3 runs 14 residues. The ends were cut back, 3 bases at V and 3 bases at J, with 11 bases in the middle. Germline V gives CDR1 SNHLY, CDR2 FYNNEI. The CDR3 reads CASSDLDTDTEAFF. The CDR3 coding sequence is TGTGCCAGCAGTGACCTGGATACAGACACTGAAGCTTTCTTT.

This clone has just one count. The CDR3 DNA is TGTGCCAGCAGCCCGACAGGGCCCGTGAACACTGAAGCTTTCTTT. Translated: CASSPTGPVNTEAFF. The chain carries TRBV5-5 and TRBJ1-1; 7 bases match TRBD1. Germline loops: CDR1 SGHKS, CDR2 YYEKEE (reference sequence). Trimming at V came to 4 bases and at J to 0 bases, leaving 6 bases not matched to a gene. This CDR3 comprises 15 residues. Full variable domain (outside the CDR3, taken from reference TRBV5-5 and TRBJ1-1): DAGVTQSPTHLIKTRGQQVTLRCSPISGHKSVSWYQQVLGQGPQFIFQYYEKEERGRGNFPDRFSARQFPNYSSELNVNALLLGDSALYLCASSPTGPVNTEAFFGQGTRLTVV.

The chain is built from TRBV12-3 or TRBV12-4 and TRBJ1-1; D call uncertain. This CDR3 is 12 amino acids long. Trimming removed 7 bases from V and 11 bases from J, with 17 bases in between. The CDR3 bases are TGTGCCAGCACCTACAAGGACCTAGAGGCTTTCTTT. Protein product: CASTYKDLEAFF.

This clone was seen once. The V gene is TRBV4-3, the J gene TRBJ2-7; D ambiguous. Per germline, CDR1 LGHNA and CDR2 YSLEER. This CDR3 has 15 residues. V shed 1 base and J shed 2 bases, with 12 bases lying between them. The chain's CDR3 is CASSQANIATYEQYF. The CDR3, as DNA: TGCGCCAGCAGCCAAGCTAACATCGCCACCTACGAGCAGTACTTC.

This chain connects TRBV15 to TRBJ2-7; tentatively, D is TRBD1 (7 bases). V gave up 1 base and J gave up 0 bases, with 10 bases separating them. This CDR3 has 15 amino acids. From germline, CDR1 is LNHNV and CDR2 YYDKDF (reference sequence). This CDR3 reads CATSRAQGGSYEQYF. DNA for the CDR3: TGTGCCACCAGCAGAGCTCAGGGGGGCTCCTACGAGCAGTACTTC.

This clone was detected many times. In DNA form, the CDR3 reads TGTGCCAGCAGTCATTGGGACAGCACTGAAGCTTTCTTT. Translation: CASSHWDSTEAFF. The chain has TRBV27 and TRBJ1-1; 7 bases are a match to TRBD1. Trimming removed 5 bases from V and 4 bases from J; junction bases left unmatched: 4. This CDR3 comprises 13 residues. From germline, CDR1 is MNHEY and CDR2 SMNVEV (reference sequence).

The chain carries TRBV19 and TRBJ2-7; 8 nucleotides agree with TRBD2. V was pared by 8 bases and J by 1 base, with 10 bases of the junction left unmatched. Germline V gene data show CDR1 as LNHDA and CDR2 as SQIVND (reference sequence). This CDR3 comprises 15 residues. CDR3 nucleotide sequence: TGTGCCAGTCGCACAAGCGGGAGCGGGTCCTACGAGCAGTACTTC. Translated, it gives CASRTSGSGSYEQYF.

The chain is built from TRBV6-5 and TRBJ1-6; D is ambiguous. Per germline, CDR1 MNHEY and CDR2 SVGAGI. The CDR3 is 15 amino acids. V was cut by 0 bases and J by 12 bases, with 15 bases left in between. CDR3 nucleotides: TGTGCCAGCAGTTACTCGAGACGGTACTTGAGACCCCTCCACTTT. It encodes CASSYSRRYLRPLHF.

J is TRBJ2-7 and V is TRBV11-3, with 13 bases matching TRBD2. V shed 5 bases, J shed 3 bases, and the junction held 4 bases outside the gene matches. CDR1 is SGHNT and CDR2 is YENEEA in the germline V gene. The CDR3 spans 15 residues. The CDR3 reads CASSAGTSGDYEQYF. The DNA of the CDR3 is TGTGCCAGCAGCGCCGGGACTAGCGGGGACTACGAGCAGTACTTC.

The chain employs TRBV9 and TRBJ2-1; no definite D call. V was clipped by 1 base and J by 6 bases, with 8 bases between them. Germline CDR1 SGDLS, CDR2 YYNGEE. The CDR3 consists of 13 residues. The CDR3 loop reads CASSVQDFNEQFF. In nucleotides, the CDR3 is TGTGCCAGCAGCGTACAAGATTTCAATGAGCAGTTCTTC.

The chain employs TRBV21-1 and TRBJ1-1; the table's TRBD1 call for D was not verified on the DNA. TRBV21-1 is a recognized pseudogene. The CDR3 sequence is 16 residues long. CDR3 coding DNA: TGTGCCAGCAGCAAAGGGGGGGCAGGGGGCCACACTGAAGCTTTCTTT. The encoded protein is CASSKGGAGGHTEAFF.

The chain couples TRBV15 to TRBJ2-7; D ambiguous. V lost 0 bases and J lost 2, with 11 bases in between. The CDR3 runs 15 residues. Per germline, CDR1 LNHNV and CDR2 YYDKDF (reference sequence). Here the CDR3 reads CATSRDIRTTYEQYF. The CDR3, as DNA: TGTGCCACCAGCAGAGATATACGGACCACCTACGAGCAGTACTTC.

The chain has TRBV9 and TRBJ1-4, with 7 bases aligning to TRBD1. CDR1 is SGDLS and CDR2 is YYNGEE in the germline V gene. J lost 1 base, V lost 4 bases, and 10 bases had no gene match. CDR3 length equals 17 residues. This CDR3 reads CASSLGGNRGTNEKLFF. The CDR3 bases are TGTGCCAGCAGCCTGGGAGGAAACAGGGGAACTAATGAAAAACTGTTTTTT.

This chain joins TRBV6-2 or TRBV6-3 and TRBJ1-2; no reliable D call. V was trimmed by 2 bases and J by 2 bases, leaving 12 bases between them. This CDR3 is 15 amino acids long. Germline CDR1 reads MNHEY; CDR2 reads SVGEGT. The CDR3 here is CASSYASRPNYGYTF. CDR3 in DNA: TGTGCCAGCAGTTACGCCTCGAGACCCAACTATGGCTACACCTTC.

The J gene is TRBJ1-1, the V gene TRBV28; TRBD1 matches 7 bases. Germline V gene sequence: CDR1 MDHEN, CDR2 SYDVKM. There are 15 residues in the CDR3. The V gene end was trimmed by 5 bases and the J gene end by 2 bases; junction bases not matched to a gene: 8. CDR3 residues: CASSPTGTANTEAFF. In DNA form, the CDR3 reads TGTGCCAGCAGTCCGACCGGGACAGCAAACACTGAAGCTTTCTTT.

The chain employs TRBV7-2 and TRBJ2-7, with TRBD1 matching 7 bases. The trim removed 4 bases at V and 3 bases at J, leaving 3 bases unmatched. The germline gives CDR1 SGHTA, CDR2 FQGNSA. The CDR3 sequence is 13 residues long. CDR3: CASSSGQNYEQYF. The CDR3 DNA follows: TGTGCCAGCAGCTCGGGACAGAACTACGAGCAGTACTTC. The variable domain in full, completed from reference TRBV7-2 and TRBJ2-7, reads GAGVSQSPSNKVTEKGKDVELRCDPISGHTALYWYRQSLGQGLEFLIYFQGNSAPDKSGLPSDRFSAERTGGSVSTLTIQRTQQEDSAVYLCASSSGQNYEQYFGPGTRLTVT.

The chain uses TRBV6-2 or TRBV6-3 and TRBJ2-2; the D gene is possibly TRBD2 (6 bases). Between the trimmed V and J ends, which lost 2 bases and 13 bases, there was a span of 11 bases. The CDR3 totals 12 residues. Germline V gene lookup returns CDR1 MNHEY and CDR2 SVGEGT. In DNA, the CDR3 is TGTGCCAGCAGTTACCCCCCGGGAGCGCTGTTTTTT. It is translated as CASSYPPGALFF.